The 26 T cell receptor beta chains reported below all come from one sample, sequenced in a study of OX40 agonist ivuxolimab in advanced cancers. Sequenced by immunoSEQ multiplex PCR; TCRdb stores in-frame clones only, minus some. This table holds around 83,000 clones, more than 85% found once. Sequences were derived from CD4+ or CD8+ T cells sorted from blood, sampled in a trial of the OX40 agonist ivuxolimab. The receptors originated from an adult with an advanced solid tumor such as melanoma, head and neck, liver or kidney cancer.

The chain couples TRBV25-1 to TRBJ2-3; possible D gene TRBD1, 5 bases. Trimming left V 7 bases short and J 5 bases short, with 13 bases between. The CDR3 is 13 amino acids. Germline CDR1 reads MGHDK; CDR2 reads SYGVNS. The CDR3 nucleotides are TGTGCCAGCAAGGGGCAGTCGGGAGATACGCAGTATTTT. Protein sequence: CASKGQSGDTQYF.

The chain carries TRBV5-1 and TRBJ2-7, with TRBD2 as a possible D gene (6 bases). The V end was cut by 6 bases, the J end by 0 bases, with 13 bases between. The V gene's germline CDR1 is SGHRS and CDR2 YFSETQ. This CDR3 has 14 residues. The CDR3 DNA follows: TGCGCCAGCAACTTTGGCGGGGCCTCCTACGAGCAGTACTTC. Its translation: CASNFGGASYEQYF.

This clone was picked up one time. The chain is built from TRBV27 and TRBJ1-5, with TRBD1 identical over 9 bases. V gave up 5 bases and J gave up 6 bases; unmatched junction bases: 11. CDR3 length equals 16 residues. Germline V lookup: CDR1 MNHEY, CDR2 SMNVEV (reference sequence). CDR3 nucleotide sequence: TGTGCCAGCAGTCCCCGGACAGGGGACGTGGGTCAGCCCCAGCATTTT. Translating gives CASSPRTGDVGQPQHF.

This clone is a singleton in its sample. This sequence joins TRBV25-1 and TRBJ2-7; D is uncertain. Germline CDR1 is MGHDK and CDR2 is SYGVNS. V lost 1 base, J lost 12 bases, and 10 bases lay in between. The CDR3 is made up of 11 amino acids. CDR3: CASSESLGWYF. CDR3 nucleotides: TGTGCCAGCAGTGAATCTTTAGGATGGTACTTC.

This chain connects TRBV19 to TRBJ1-5, with a weak D call TRBD1 (5 bases). The germline V gene has CDR1 LNHDA and CDR2 SQIVND (reference sequence). This CDR3 contains 15 residues. V shed 7 bases and J shed 6 bases, with 19 bases lying between them. In nucleotides, the CDR3 is TGTGCCAGTACCCTATTGGATGGGGGGGTTCAGCCCCAGCATTTT. Protein sequence: CASTLLDGGVQPQHF.

The chain has TRBV5-8 and TRBJ2-3; a weak D match, TRBD1 (5 bases). CDR1 SGHTS and CDR2 YDEGEE come from the germline V gene. The CDR3 is 12 amino acids. V was cut by 8 bases and J by 0 bases, with 7 bases left in between. CDR3 protein: CASGASTDTQYF. CDR3 nucleotides: TGTGCCAGTGGGGCGAGCACAGATACGCAGTATTTT.

The CDR3 DNA is TGTGCCAGCAGTGAAGACACCAATAGCAATCAGCCCCAGCATTTT. The encoded protein is CASSEDTNSNQPQHF. The V and J genes are TRBV2 and TRBJ1-5, with no clear D. Per the germline V gene, CDR1 is SNHLY and CDR2 is FYNNEI. Trimming pared 1 base from V and 0 bases from J, leaving 7 bases between. The CDR3 has 15 residues.

The V and J genes are TRBV19 and TRBJ1-5; D ambiguous. This CDR3 contains 13 residues. Trimming removed 3 bases from V and 11 bases from J, with 14 bases in between. Germline CDR1 is LNHDA and CDR2 is SQIVND (reference sequence). For the CDR3, the DNA is TGTGCCAGTAGTATTATGTGGGGAGAGGCCCAGCATTTT. Amino acid sequence: CASSIMWGEAQHF.

The J gene is TRBJ2-1, the V gene TRBV5-1; D is ambiguous. The CDR3 is 14 amino acids. Between the trimmed V and J ends, which lost 5 bases and 2 bases, there was a span of 11 bases. Germline V gene data show CDR1 as SGHRS and CDR2 as YFSETQ. CDR3 DNA: TGCGCCAGCAGTGAAGGGAACGCCTACAATGAGCAGTTCTTC. Translation: CASSEGNAYNEQFF.

The chain recombines TRBV27 with TRBJ2-1; possibly TRBD1 for D (6 bases). Germline CDR1 reads MNHEY; CDR2 reads SMNVEV (reference sequence). This CDR3 has 15 amino acids. V lost 8 bases and J lost 0, with 14 bases in between. CDR3 sequence (DNA): TGTGCCAGCTCGACAGGAAAGAGCTCCTACAATGAGCAGTTCTTC. Its protein product is CASSTGKSSYNEQFF.

The rearrangement links TRBV5-6 to TRBJ2-3, with TRBD1 as a possible D gene (6 bases). Germline lookup yields CDR1 SGHDT and CDR2 YYEEEE. V was trimmed by 4 bases and J by 6 bases, leaving 6 bases between them. The CDR3 is 11 amino acids. CDR3 sequence reads: CASSRGDTQYF. CDR3 bases: TGTGCCAGCAGCAGGGGGGATACGCAGTATTTT.

Note on this clone: A read error may produce the germline difference seen at one junction end. The CDR3 loop is CASSSRQGARSDF. In nucleotides, the CDR3 is TGTGCCAGCAGTTCCAGACAGGGGGCCCGGTCCGACTTC. This chain links TRBV6-6 with TRBJ2-5; 10 nucleotides line up with TRBD1. The CDR3 is 13 residues long. Germline lookup yields CDR1 MNHNY and CDR2 SVGAGI (reference sequence).

This chain joins TRBV6-5 and TRBJ2-7, with 7 bases aligning to TRBD1. V gave up 10 bases and J gave up 6 bases; unmatched junction bases: 12. The CDR3 loop spans 13 amino acids. Germline CDR1 is MNHEY and CDR2 is SVGAGI. The CDR3 DNA sequence: TGTGCCACCTCTTACCGGACAGGCGGCGAGCAGTACTTC. The encoded protein is CATSYRTGGEQYF.

The CDR3 nucleotides are TGCGCCAGCAGACTCACCCGCCAGGGGGCCGGAAAACTGTTTTTT. Translation gives CASRLTRQGAGKLFF. The V gene is TRBV5-1, the J gene TRBJ1-4, with 8 bases lining up with TRBD1. This CDR3 comprises 15 residues. Germline V gene sequence: CDR1 SGHRS, CDR2 YFSETQ. The ends lost 5 bases at V and 10 bases at J; junction bases unmatched: 13.

The rearrangement links TRBV2 to TRBJ2-7, with D tentatively TRBD1 (6 bases). V gave up 8 bases and J gave up 1 base, with 21 bases separating them. The V gene's germline CDR1 is SNHLY and CDR2 FYNNEI. The CDR3 sequence is 16 residues long. The CDR3 nucleotides read TGTGCCAGCGAGATCTTAACACAGGGCCGGTCCTACGAGCAGTACTTC. The encoded protein is CASEILTQGRSYEQYF.

This sequence joins TRBV19 and TRBJ1-4; D not resolved. Germline assignment: CDR1 LNHDA and CDR2 SQIVND (reference sequence). The CDR3 length is 16 residues. Trimming took off 5 bases at V and 0 bases at J, with 13 bases between the two ends. The CDR3 loop is CASSPAGLPTNEKLFF. The CDR3 DNA reads TGTGCCAGTAGTCCAGCCGGGCTACCAACTAATGAAAAACTGTTTTTT.

The chain has TRBV5-6 and TRBJ2-5, with TRBD2 matching 12 bases. CDR1 and CDR2 from the germline V gene are SGHDT and YYEEEE. Trimming removed 3 bases from V and 1 base from J; junction bases left unmatched: 4. The CDR3 loop spans 16 amino acids. In DNA, the CDR3 is TGTGCCAGCAGCTCGTCGGGACTAGCGGGCCAAGAGACCCAGTACTTC. Its protein is CASSSSGLAGQETQYF.

In this sample, this clone turned up once. This chain uses TRBV28 with TRBJ1-5, with 10 bases matching TRBD1. Germline CDR1 MDHEN, CDR2 SYDVKM. CDR3 length: 12 amino acids. Trimming removed 9 bases from V and 10 bases from J; junction bases left unmatched: 6. The CDR3 protein is CASETGGYPQHF. CDR3 sequence (DNA): TGTGCCAGTGAGACAGGGGGCTATCCCCAGCATTTT.

The V gene is TRBV19, the J gene TRBJ1-2, with 7 positions matching TRBD1. V was pared by 5 bases and J by 2 bases, with 5 bases of the junction left unmatched. Germline-derived CDR1 and CDR2 are LNHDA and SQIVND (reference sequence). The CDR3 is 14 residues long. CDR3 sequence: CASSQMGQNYGYTF. The CDR3 DNA reads as TGTGCCAGTAGTCAGATGGGACAGAACTATGGCTACACCTTC. Combining the CDR3 with reference TRBV19 and TRBJ1-2 gives the whole variable domain DGGITQSPKYLFRKEGQNVTLSCEQNLNHDAMYWYRQDPGQGLRLIYYSQIVNDFQKGDIAEGYSVSREKKESFPLTVTSAQKNPTAFYLCASSQMGQNYGYTFGSGTRLTVV.

The rearrangement joins TRBV10-2 to TRBJ1-3; weak D call: TRBD1 (6 bases). V was shortened by 6 bases and J by 0 bases, with 9 bases between the two germline ends. The CDR3 is 14 residues long. Germline assignment: CDR1 WSHSY and CDR2 SAAADI. In DNA, the CDR3 is TGCGCCAGCAGGGAGACAGGCTCTGGAAACACCATATATTTT. Residues: CASRETGSGNTIYF.

J is TRBJ2-3 and V is TRBV30; D is unclear. Looked up from germline, CDR1 is GTSNPN and CDR2 is SVGIG (reference sequence). CDR3 length: 12 residues. V was shortened by 0 bases and J by 6 bases, with 7 bases between the two germline ends. The CDR3 bases are TGTGCCTGGAGTGTACGAAGTGATACGCAGTATTTT. This gives the protein CAWSVRSDTQYF.

The J gene is TRBJ2-7, the V gene TRBV5-1; D perhaps matches TRBD1 (5 bases). Germline V gene sequence: CDR1 SGHRS, CDR2 YFSETQ. The CDR3 extends over 14 amino acids. The V and J ends lost 0 bases and 0 bases respectively, with 7 bases between them. The CDR3 spells CASSLVDSSYEQYF. The DNA for the CDR3 is TGCGCCAGCAGCTTGGTAGACAGCTCCTACGAGCAGTACTTC.

This chain joins TRBV5-1 and TRBJ2-1; 8 bases line up with TRBD2. V gave up 0 bases and J gave up 5 bases; unmatched junction bases: 7. Germline V gene sequence: CDR1 SGHRS, CDR2 YFSETQ. The CDR3 has 16 amino acids. In DNA, the CDR3 is TGCGCCAGCAGCTTGGCACCGGGGGGGCTAAACAATGAGCAGTTCTTC. This encodes CASSLAPGGLNNEQFF.

This rearrangement joins TRBV7-2 to TRBJ1-1, with 8 bases that match TRBD1. This CDR3 has 14 residues. Germline lookup yields CDR1 SGHTA and CDR2 FQGNSA. V was pared by 8 bases and J by 1 base, with 6 bases of the junction left unmatched. The CDR3 loop is CASRRGTGNTEAFF. DNA of the CDR3: TGTGCCAGCCGTAGGGGGACAGGGAACACTGAAGCTTTCTTT. The entire variable domain, with the rest obtained from reference TRBV7-2 and TRBJ1-1, is as follows: GAGVSQSPSNKVTEKGKDVELRCDPISGHTALYWYRQSLGQGLEFLIYFQGNSAPDKSGLPSDRFSAERTGGSVSTLTIQRTQQEDSAVYLCASRRGTGNTEAFFGQGTRLTVV.

Only one count was recorded for this clone. This rearrangement joins TRBV7-3 to TRBJ2-5; 9 nucleotides match TRBD1. Trimming cost V 4 bases and J 5 bases; bases outside gene matches: 2. This CDR3 region has 13 residues. In germline, CDR1 is SGHTA, CDR2 FQGTGA. The CDR3 is CASSSGTGETQYF. For the CDR3, the DNA is TGTGCCAGCAGCTCCGGGACAGGGGAGACCCAGTACTTC.

V gene TRBV9 combines with J gene TRBJ2-4; the D is unclear. Germline V gene lookup returns CDR1 SGDLS and CDR2 YYNGEE. This CDR3 has 15 amino acids. V was pared by 4 bases and J by 3 bases, with 14 bases between. CDR3 DNA: TGTGCCAGCAGCCCAGAGGTATTAGGCAAAAACATTCAGTACTTC. Translated: CASSPEVLGKNIQYF. Together with reference TRBV9 and TRBJ2-4, the CDR3 gives the full variable domain: DSGVTQTPKHLITATGQRVTLRCSPRSGDLSVYWYQQSLDQGLQFLIQYYNGEERAKGNILERFSAQQFPDLHSELNLSSLELGDSALYFCASSPEVLGKNIQYFGAGTRLSVL.